Included here is one TCR beta chain sequence, with context. The antigen it recognizes is unknown. No much larger clonotype is one base removed from it; base qualities were not supplied. Using the deep immunoSEQ assay, TCR CDR3 regions were amplified from genomic DNA by multiplex PCR. Extracted genomic DNA from each cell subset was distributed evenly across all wells of several immunoSEQ 96-well plates, and each plate was treated as a replicate. Each replicate PCR for unsorted PBMC received 300 to 350 ng genomic DNA, equal to 30,000 to 35,000 T cell genomes. Ten immunoSEQ deep assay plates were used to sequence unsorted PBMC genomic DNA. Purified libraries were measured with a Qubit 3.0 fluorometer, size-checked on a Bioanalyzer 2100, and measured again with the KAPA Library Quantification kit. Each immunoSEQ 96-well plate was sequenced on its own single-read 150-cycle Illumina NextSeq 550 flow cell. On the study's bioinformatics: Because the immunoSEQ output included only junctional sequences and no quality scores, the filtering could not be the same as the filtering used for full-length reads. To assign V/J genes and CDR3, sequences were annotated using PyIR, a Python wrapper for IgBLAST v1.9, with IMGT germline references. Reads with weak V/J assignments (E-value above 1e-6), missing CDR3, stop codons, out-of-frame junctions, or ambiguous translated residues were removed. V3J clonotypes were defined by identical inferred V gene, J gene, and CDR3 amino acid sequence. The percentage overlap between two repertoires was calculated by dividing the number of shared unique clonotypes by the size of the smaller repertoire. Repertoire richness was assessed with RTK rarefaction, the Chao1 estimator, and Recon v2.1 estimates of unobserved clonotypes. The source is immuneACCESS, and TCRdb retained only in-frame sequences with V and J called. Part of the clones is not carried over; for the studies checked, unresolved V genes explain less than half of this, and the remainder is unexplained. V and J calls and clone size are those listed in that table; D and trimming were worked out from the DNA. This sample is represented by hundreds of thousands of clones; about 80% of them were singletons. Around 12% of the sample is taken by the ten largest.

The entry originates in a study of shared clonotypes between healthy human individuals (dated by TCRdb to about 2020). In the study overall: Two women and a few men aged 18 to 49 years were included in the cohort. To estimate repertoire size and how much clonotypes are shared between individuals, the study performed deep sequencing of blood TCR repertoires from a handful of healthy adults. To increase sequencing depth and limit assay-specific biases, different laboratories used diverse techniques to prepare libraries and sequence TCR repertoires. Each donor's leukapheresis produced roughly between roughly 0.85 and 10 billion PBMCs. Points the paper makes about the study in general: Pairwise subsampling led to the expectation that sequencing depth would affect the degree of clonotype sharing among donors. Sampling was restricted to blood, and TCR repertoires in tissue are likely to differ from TCR repertoires in blood. The small number of donors limited the genetic and exposure-history diversity represented.

The CDR3 covers 16 residues, taking in both the cysteine and the phenylalanine. Only CDR3 DNA is held: 48 bases, read in frame from base 1. CDR1 MDHEN and CDR2 SYDVKM were looked up in the germline V gene. The germline V end is reduced by 7 bases and the J end by 5 bases; junction bases left unmatched: 10. Healthy HIV-negative adults with no recently reported acute infections or vaccinations were included as donors. All donors were Caucasian adults living in Nashville, Tennessee, USA. For unsorted samples, approximately 84 million PBMCs were counted, and genomic DNA was extracted using the QIAamp DNA Blood Mini kit. Blood was obtained by leukapheresis, after which PBMCs were separated by Ficoll-Histopaque density gradient centrifugation and cryopreserved in liquid nitrogen vapor phase.

The TCR sequence derives from a woman aged 40 to 50 in good health. Some clones in this sample may be carry-over from other donors' samples. Rearrangement joined TRBV28 to TRBJ2-2; a stretch of 10 junction bases matches TRBD1. Specimen: PBMCs. The sequence in DNA is TGTGCCAGCATCCGGACAGGGGGTTTGAGAACCGGGGAGCTGTTTTTT. Its amino acids are CASIRTGGLRTGELFF.